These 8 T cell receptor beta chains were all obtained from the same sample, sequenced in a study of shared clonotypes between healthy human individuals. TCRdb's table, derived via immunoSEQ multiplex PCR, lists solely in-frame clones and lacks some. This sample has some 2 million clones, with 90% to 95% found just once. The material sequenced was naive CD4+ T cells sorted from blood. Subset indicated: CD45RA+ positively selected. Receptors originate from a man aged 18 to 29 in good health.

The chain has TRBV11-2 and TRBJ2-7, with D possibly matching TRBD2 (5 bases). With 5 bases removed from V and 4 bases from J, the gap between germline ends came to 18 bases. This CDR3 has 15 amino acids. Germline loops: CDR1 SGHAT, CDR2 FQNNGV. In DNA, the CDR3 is TGTGCCAGCAGCCCCACACGGGATATTCTTTACGAGCAGTACTTC. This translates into CASSPTRDILYEQYF. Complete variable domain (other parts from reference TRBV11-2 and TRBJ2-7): EAGVAQSPRYKIIEKRQSVAFWCNPISGHATLYWYQQILGQGPKLLIQFQNNGVVDDSQLPKDRFSAERLKGVDSTLKIQPAKLEDSAVYLCASSPTRDILYEQYFGPGTRLTVT.

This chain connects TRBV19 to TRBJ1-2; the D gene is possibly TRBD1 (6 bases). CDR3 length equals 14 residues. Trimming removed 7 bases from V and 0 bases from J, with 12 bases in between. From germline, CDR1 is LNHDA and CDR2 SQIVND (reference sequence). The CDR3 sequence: CASNTQGTNYGYTF. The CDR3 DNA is TGTGCCAGTAACACACAGGGAACTAACTATGGCTACACCTTC.

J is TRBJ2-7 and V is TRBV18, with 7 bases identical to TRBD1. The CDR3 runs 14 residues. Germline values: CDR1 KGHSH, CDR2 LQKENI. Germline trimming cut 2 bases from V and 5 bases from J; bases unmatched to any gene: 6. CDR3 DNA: TGTGCCAGCTCACCAACGTTCGACAGGGACGAGCAGTACTTC. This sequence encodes CASSPTFDRDEQYF.

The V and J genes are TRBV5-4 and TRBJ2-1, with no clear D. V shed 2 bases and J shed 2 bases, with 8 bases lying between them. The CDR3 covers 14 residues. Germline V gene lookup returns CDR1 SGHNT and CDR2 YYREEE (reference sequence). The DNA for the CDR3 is TGTGCCAGCAGCTTATGGGGTCCCTACAATGAGCAGTTCTTC. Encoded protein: CASSLWGPYNEQFF.

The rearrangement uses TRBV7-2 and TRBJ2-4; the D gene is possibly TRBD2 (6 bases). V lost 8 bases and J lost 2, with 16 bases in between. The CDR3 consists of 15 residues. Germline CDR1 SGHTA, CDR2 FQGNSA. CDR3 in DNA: TGTGCCAGCTCGGGCGGGATTGAAACCAAAAACATTCAGTACTTC. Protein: CASSGGIETKNIQYF.

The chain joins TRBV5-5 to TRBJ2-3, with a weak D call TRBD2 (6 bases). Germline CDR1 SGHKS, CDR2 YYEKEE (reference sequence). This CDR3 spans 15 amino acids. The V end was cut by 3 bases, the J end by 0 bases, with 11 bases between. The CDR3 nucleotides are TGTGCCAGCAGCTCCGACGGGACTAGCACAGATACGCAGTATTTT. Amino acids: CASSSDGTSTDTQYF.

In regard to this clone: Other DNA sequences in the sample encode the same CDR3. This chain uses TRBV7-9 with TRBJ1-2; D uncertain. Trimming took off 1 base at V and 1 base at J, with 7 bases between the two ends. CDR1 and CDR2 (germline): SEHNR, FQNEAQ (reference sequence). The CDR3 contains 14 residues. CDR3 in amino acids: CASSLVGGNYGYTF. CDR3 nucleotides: TGTGCCAGCAGCTTAGTAGGCGGTAACTATGGCTACACCTTC.

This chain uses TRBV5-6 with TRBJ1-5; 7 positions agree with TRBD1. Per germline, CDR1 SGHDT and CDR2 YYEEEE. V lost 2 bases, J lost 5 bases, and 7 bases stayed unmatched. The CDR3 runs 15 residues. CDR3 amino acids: CASSFFTGVDQPQHF. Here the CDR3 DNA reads TGTGCCAGCAGCTTCTTTACAGGGGTAGATCAGCCCCAGCATTTT.